This is a list of T cell receptor beta chains from one sample in a study of STAT5B mutations in CD4+ large granular lymphocyte leukemia. Only in-frame clones appear in the TCRdb table, and some are missing; sequencing was by immunoSEQ multiplex PCR. Of tens of thousands of clones listed, 80% to 85% are singletons. The sample comprised CD4+ T cells from blood buffy coats. The receptors stem from a human donor in good health. The CDR3 runs from the conserved cysteine through the conserved F or W.

>TRBV30
CAWRLKFREGEQYF
>TRBV5-1
CASSTGLAGGEQYF
>TRBV7-3
CASSPRGLGTSDTDTQYF
>TRBV11-3
CASSARGRHEQYF
>TRBV4-1
CASSQALATGAKNIQYF
>TRBV19
CASSITQGPLNIQYF
>TRBV7-8
CASSLAGNYGYTF
>TRBV29-1
CSVGTRQTTYGYTF
>TRBV11-1
CASSLGRGETEAFF
>TRBV9
CASKAGTSTDTQYF
>TRBV7-7
CASSCIHPDWLREQYF
>TRBV2
CASSLGQNTEAFF
>TRBV7-2
CASSLGVGATDTQYF
>TRBV7-9
CASSQRREQGTGELFF
>TRBV2
CASSELRSAQHF
>TRBV18
CASSSLTVSNQPQHF
>TRBV9
CASSAGGTGNTIYF
>TRBV28
CASSLVVGQASYEQYF
>TRBV6-7
CASSYYPMECPQETQYF
>TRBV7-9
CASSLGGQAYGYTF
>TRBV29-1
CSIRADSNTEAFF
>TRBV18
CASSPRVNQPQHF
>TRBV19
CASSIIGGLYEQYF
>TRBV4-2
CASSQDRSGVGNSGNTIYF
>TRBV2
CASRASGRRSTDTQYF
>TRBV10-1
CASSEARGDNQPQHF
>TRBV4-1
CASSQAGLAGGGGVYEQYF
>TRBV5-4
CASSLSQHGYEAFF
>TRBV5-6
CASSLRTYNEQFF
>TRBV7-9
CASSFGGLNYGYTF
>TRBV5-6
CASSFGGGDSPLHF
>TRBV9
CASSVESFGNGELFF
>TRBV19
CASSERDTNYGYTF
>TRBV6-4
CATTGRVGNQPQHF
>TRBV6-5
CASSRAKGVSPLHF
>TRBV19
CASSIAGRMNTEAFF
>TRBV6-6
CASSLSGPYGYTF
>TRBV30
CAWSDRYEQYF
>TRBV5-1
CASSWPGSEQFF
>TRBV11-2
CASSPPVSEKLFF
>TRBV7-9
CASSPMEETQYF
>TRBV9
CASSPIGGSSGNTIYF
>TRBV2
CASRKGAGNTEAFF
>TRBV6-5
CASSAGTRNSPLHF
>TRBV19
CASRVTGGFYGYTF
>TRBV13
CASSPGRREQYF
>TRBV7-3
CASSLKPHLRGADNSPLHF
>TRBV10-2
CASSGADYGYTF